Listed here are 28 T cell receptor beta chains from one sample, sequenced in a study of OX40 agonist ivuxolimab in advanced cancers. Libraries were prepared by immunoSEQ multiplex PCR; TCRdb keeps only in-frame clonotypes and omits some of them. The table lists about 74,000 clones, around 87% of them singletons. Sequencing was performed on CD4+ or CD8+ T cells sorted from blood, taken in a trial of the OX40 agonist ivuxolimab. These receptors came from an adult with an advanced solid tumor such as melanoma, head and neck, liver or kidney cancer.

The CDR3, as DNA: TGTGCCAGCAGCCCTCGGGGGACAGGGACTCTAGGCTACACCTTC. It yields the protein CASSPRGTGTLGYTF. The rearrangement uses TRBV7-2 and TRBJ1-2, with 9 bases that match TRBD1. V gave up 5 bases and J gave up 8 bases; unmatched junction bases: 12. The V gene's germline CDR1 is SGHTA and CDR2 FQGNSA. This CDR3 is built from 15 residues.

The genes are TRBV4-1 and TRBJ1-5; weak D call: TRBD1 (5 bases). The CDR3 loop spans 15 amino acids. V was clipped by 0 bases and J by 9 bases, with 15 bases between them. Germline-derived CDR1 and CDR2 are MGHRA and YSYEKL. CDR3 DNA: TGCGCCAGCAGCCAAGATTCGGGAGGGGTCGTGCCCCAGCATTTT. Translated, it gives CASSQDSGGVVPQHF.

The J gene is TRBJ2-3, the V gene TRBV27; 11 positions agree with TRBD2. This CDR3 contains 15 residues. The J segment lost 3 bases and the V segment lost 6 bases, leaving 5 bases of the junction unmatched. Germline V gene sequence: CDR1 MNHEY, CDR2 SMNVEV (reference sequence). In DNA form, the CDR3 reads TGTGCCAGCAGGGCCGGGACTAGCGGAACAGATACGCAGTATTTT. As protein: CASRAGTSGTDTQYF.

The sample holds one count of this clone. The chain carries TRBV19 and TRBJ1-3; D not resolved. The V end lost 5 bases, the J end lost 3 bases, and 14 bases lay between the germline ends. The V gene's germline CDR1 is LNHDA and CDR2 SQIVND (reference sequence). The CDR3 extends over 15 amino acids. CDR3 amino acids: CASSAMDQGGNTIYF. The DNA of the CDR3 is TGTGCCAGTAGTGCCATGGACCAAGGTGGAAACACCATATATTTT.

The chain links TRBV6-5 to TRBJ2-1, with unresolved D. The CDR3 spans 11 residues. The V and J ends lost 2 bases and 10 bases respectively, with 6 bases between them. Germline CDR1 is MNHEY and CDR2 is SVGAGI. For the CDR3, the DNA is TGTGCCAGCAGTTACCGGGCCGAGCAGTTCTTC. It encodes CASSYRAEQFF.

The V gene is TRBV7-9, the J gene TRBJ2-5, with TRBD1 matching over 8 bases. V was clipped by 2 bases and J by 5 bases; unmatched bases: 13. The CDR3 is made up of 17 amino acids. Germline V CDR1 and CDR2: SEHNR, FQNEAQ (reference sequence). This CDR3 is CASSLSQGADAKETQYF. The CDR3 DNA reads as TGTGCCAGCAGCTTATCCCAGGGGGCCGATGCAAAGGAGACCCAGTACTTC.

The chain employs TRBV7-8 and TRBJ1-1; tentatively, D is TRBD1 (6 bases). The CDR3 runs 11 residues. CDR1 is SGHVS, CDR2 FQNEAQ, per germline. Deletions cut 7 bases from V and 11 bases from J, with 14 bases between. The CDR3 sequence is CASIQGIMAFF. CDR3 sequence (DNA): TGTGCCAGCATCCAGGGGATAATGGCTTTCTTT. The full variable domain, rest sourced from reference TRBV7-8 and TRBJ1-1, is GAGVSQSPRYKVAKRGQDVALRCDPISGHVSLFWYQQALGQGPEFLTYFQNEAQLDKSGLPSDRFFAERPEGSVSTLKIQRTQQEDSAVYLCASIQGIMAFFGQGTRLTVV.

This chain joins TRBV15 and TRBJ1-1; 7 bases match TRBD1. With V trimmed by 5 bases and J by 5 bases, 8 bases remained unmatched. The CDR3 consists of 14 residues. Looked up from germline, CDR1 is LNHNV and CDR2 is YYDKDF (reference sequence). CDR3 sequence (DNA): TGTGCCACCAGCCCTCAGACAGGGAATACTGAAGCTTTCTTT. As protein: CATSPQTGNTEAFF.

This sequence joins TRBV5-4 and TRBJ2-2, with TRBD2 matching 13 bases. This CDR3 is built from 17 residues. Germline CDR1 SGHNT, CDR2 YYREEE (reference sequence). Trimming cost V 4 bases and J 4 bases; bases outside gene matches: 7. CDR3 bases: TGTGCCAGCAGCAGGGGGACTAGCGGGACCACCACCGGGGAGCTGTTTTTT. As protein: CASSRGTSGTTTGELFF. The full variable domain, its missing parts supplied by reference TRBV5-4 and TRBJ2-2, is ETGVTQSPTHLIKTRGQQVTLRCSSQSGHNTVSWYQQALGQGPQFIFQYYREEENGRGNFPPRFSGLQFPNYSSELNVNALELDDSALYLCASSRGTSGTTTGELFFGEGSRLTVL.

This clone turned up a few times. The chain uses TRBV28 and TRBJ1-3, with a possible D match to TRBD1 (5 bases). V was trimmed by 8 bases and J by 0 bases, leaving 11 bases between them. The CDR3 length is 14 residues. Germline CDR1 is MDHEN and CDR2 is SYDVKM. The CDR3 DNA reads TGTGCCAGCTCGGGACCGAGCTCTGGAAACACCATATATTTT. This translates into CASSGPSSGNTIYF. The complete variable domain, with remaining parts taken from reference TRBV28 and TRBJ1-3, reads DVKVTQSSRYLVKRTGEKVFLECVQDMDHENMFWYRQDPGLGLRLIYFSYDVKMKEKGDIPEGYSVSREKKERFSLILESASTNQTSMYLCASSGPSSGNTIYFGEGSWLTVV.

V and J are TRBV7-9 and TRBJ2-3, with D maybe TRBD2 (5 bases). V shed 5 bases and J shed 5 bases, with 11 bases lying between them. Per the germline V gene, CDR1 is SEHNR and CDR2 is FQNEAQ (reference sequence). There are 13 residues in the CDR3. The CDR3 nucleotides read TGTGCCAGCAGCCCAAGCGGCGGAGATACGCAGTATTTT. It is translated as CASSPSGGDTQYF.

This clone was seen a handful of times. V gene TRBV4-1 combines with J gene TRBJ2-2; 7 bases fit TRBD2. The CDR3 covers 17 residues. The germline V gene encodes CDR1 MGHRA and CDR2 YSYEKL. Losses at the gene ends were 3 bases for V and 3 bases for J; bases not matched to a gene: 10. CDR3 in DNA: TGCGCCAGCAGCCAGAAACCCGGTGGGAGGGACACCGGGGAGCTGTTTTTT. Protein: CASSQKPGGRDTGELFF.

This chain joins TRBV27 and TRBJ2-2; D is possibly TRBD1 or TRBD2 (6 bases each). The V end lost 7 bases, the J end lost 5 bases, and 20 bases lay between the germline ends. The CDR3 sequence is 16 residues long. Looked up from germline, CDR1 is MNHEY and CDR2 is SMNVEV (reference sequence). Written as DNA, the CDR3 is TGTGCCAGCATGAAGGAGGGACATTTCAGAACCGGGGAGCTGTTTTTT. This sequence encodes CASMKEGHFRTGELFF.

The chain combines TRBV5-4 with TRBJ2-2; 12 nucleotides match TRBD2. V was pared by 5 bases and J by 7 bases, with 12 bases of the junction left unmatched. The CDR3 is made up of 17 amino acids. The germline V gene has CDR1 SGHNT and CDR2 YYREEE (reference sequence). CDR3 nucleotides: TGTGCCAGCAGTTTGCCCGGACTAGCGGGACGGGGCGGGGAGCTGTTTTTT. As protein: CASSLPGLAGRGGELFF.

This clone was recorded a few times. The V gene is TRBV28, the J gene TRBJ1-2; no firm D call. Germline V lookup: CDR1 MDHEN, CDR2 SYDVKM. The V and J ends lost 2 bases and 11 bases respectively, with 9 bases between them. The CDR3 consists of 11 residues. In DNA, the CDR3 is TGTGCCAGCAGTTTAGAGGGCACGTACACCTTC. The encoded protein is CASSLEGTYTF.

V gene TRBV27 combines with J gene TRBJ2-3, with 7 positions matching TRBD2. V was pared by 0 bases and J by 1 base, with 13 bases of the junction left unmatched. The CDR3 spans 19 residues. Germline V gene lookup returns CDR1 MNHEY and CDR2 SMNVEV (reference sequence). The CDR3 DNA is TGTGCCAGCAGTTTATCGATTATTCTCAGCGGGGCGGGCACAGATACGCAGTATTTT. Protein product: CASSLSIILSGAGTDTQYF.

The chain carries TRBV7-3 and TRBJ2-1; tentatively, D is TRBD1 or TRBD2 (5 bases each). The CDR3 extends over 21 amino acids. Germline loops: CDR1 SGHTA, CDR2 FQGTGA. Deletions cut 1 base from V and 4 bases from J, with 29 bases between. CDR3 nucleotides: TGTGCCAGCAGCTTAAACGTTGGCCGGGGCGGGCCTACCGCCGTTTACAATGAGCAGTTCTTC. Amino acids: CASSLNVGRGGPTAVYNEQFF. The variable domain in full, with the rest retrieved from reference TRBV7-3 and TRBJ2-1, is GAGVSQTPSNKVTEKGKYVELRCDPISGHTALYWYRQSLGQGPEFLIYFQGTGAADDSGLPNDRFFAVRPEGSVSTLKIQRTERGDSAVYLCASSLNVGRGGPTAVYNEQFFGPGTRLTVL.

This chain connects TRBV5-1 to TRBJ2-1; tentatively, D is TRBD2 (6 bases). The length of the CDR3 is 13 residues. With 4 bases removed from V and 7 bases from J, the gap between germline ends came to 12 bases. Germline CDR1 reads SGHRS; CDR2 reads YFSETQ. Written as DNA, the CDR3 is TGCGCCAGCAGCCCCGGGGGAGGAAATGAGCAGTTCTTC. It codes for CASSPGGGNEQFF.

This clone was picked up one time. The chain joins TRBV6-1 to TRBJ2-7; weak D call: TRBD1 (5 bases). The germline V gene encodes CDR1 MNHNS and CDR2 SASEGT. V lost 2 bases to trimming and J lost 2 bases, with 13 bases between them. This CDR3 comprises 15 residues. The CDR3: CASSENVGLTYEQYF. DNA for the CDR3: TGTGCCAGCAGTGAAAACGTGGGGCTCACCTACGAGCAGTACTTC.

This chain joins TRBV29-1 and TRBJ2-3; D is possibly TRBD1 (5 bases). V was cut by 8 bases and J by 2 bases, with 17 bases left in between. CDR1 is SQVTM and CDR2 is ANQGSEA in the germline V gene. The CDR3 extends over 14 amino acids. Here the CDR3 DNA reads TGCAGCACACCCTGGGGCTCCAACACAGATACGCAGTATTTT. Translated, it gives CSTPWGSNTDTQYF.

The rearrangement links TRBV27 to TRBJ1-2; no clear D gene. Germline CDR1 MNHEY, CDR2 SMNVEV (reference sequence). The ends were cut back, 6 bases at V and 0 bases at J, with 11 bases in the middle. The CDR3 contains 14 residues. CDR3 protein: CASRLTTSNYGYTF. In DNA form, the CDR3 reads TGTGCCAGCAGGCTGACAACTTCTAACTATGGCTACACCTTC.

This chain connects TRBV28 to TRBJ2-7, with 11 bases that match TRBD2. The ends lost 3 bases at V and 2 bases at J; junction bases unmatched: 9. The CDR3 totals 17 residues. The germline gives CDR1 MDHEN, CDR2 SYDVKM. CDR3 sequence: CASSLLAGGPRTYEQYF. In DNA form, the CDR3 reads TGTGCCAGCAGTTTGTTAGCGGGAGGGCCGAGGACCTACGAGCAGTACTTC.

The rearrangement joins TRBV2 to TRBJ2-5; the match to TRBD2 covers 13 bases. The CDR3 loop spans 16 amino acids. The V segment lost 6 bases and the J segment 1 base; nucleotides outside the gene matches: 5. Germline CDR1 is SNHLY and CDR2 is FYNNEI. The DNA for the CDR3 is TGTGCCAGCAGAAGGACTAGCGGGGGCTCCCAAGAGACCCAGTACTTC. It specifies CASRRTSGGSQETQYF.

The chain links TRBV5-8 to TRBJ2-7; maybe TRBD1 (5 bases). With 1 base removed from V and 2 bases from J, the gap between germline ends came to 13 bases. CDR3 size: 15 residues. Germline V gene sequence: CDR1 SGHTS, CDR2 YDEGEE. This CDR3 is CASSLKGRMTYEQYF. DNA of the CDR3: TGTGCCAGCAGCTTGAAGGGGCGGATGACCTACGAGCAGTACTTC.

The chain has TRBV11-2 and TRBJ2-7; D could derive from TRBD1 or TRBD2 (5 bases each). The germline V and J ends were trimmed by 2 bases and 3 bases, with 20 bases remaining between them. CDR1 and CDR2 from the germline V gene are SGHAT and FQNNGV. The CDR3 is 17 residues long. The CDR3 loop is CASSLPPGPFSVYEQYF. DNA of the CDR3: TGTGCCAGCAGCTTACCACCGGGGCCCTTTTCGGTCTACGAGCAGTACTTC. The full variable domain, in which reference TRBV11-2 and TRBJ2-7 provide the parts outside the CDR3, is EAGVAQSPRYKIIEKRQSVAFWCNPISGHATLYWYQQILGQGPKLLIQFQNNGVVDDSQLPKDRFSAERLKGVDSTLKIQPAKLEDSAVYLCASSLPPGPFSVYEQYFGPGTRLTVT.

The chain recombines TRBV28 with TRBJ1-5; D unclear. This CDR3 spans 16 amino acids. The germline gives CDR1 MDHEN, CDR2 SYDVKM. The germline V and J ends were trimmed by 3 bases and 3 bases, with 15 bases remaining between them. The CDR3 nucleotides read TGTGCCAGCAGTTTCGGTCTCAACACGATCAATCAGCCCCAGCATTTT. Translating it yields CASSFGLNTINQPQHF.

The CDR3 reads CASSLTGPLYEQYF. CDR3 in DNA: TGTGCCAGCAGCTTGACAGGCCCCCTCTACGAGCAGTACTTC. The chain couples TRBV7-9 to TRBJ2-7, with D tentatively TRBD1 (6 bases). V was cut by 3 bases and J by 3 bases, with 12 bases left in between. Germline V gene lookup returns CDR1 SEHNR and CDR2 FQNEAQ (reference sequence). This CDR3 comprises 14 residues. Supplemented by reference TRBV7-9 and TRBJ2-7, the full variable domain reads DTGVSQNPRHKITKRGQNVTFRCDPISEHNRLYWYRQTLGQGPEFLTYFQNEAQLEKSRLLSDRFSAERPKGSFSTLEIQRTEQGDSAMYLCASSLTGPLYEQYFGPGTRLTVT.

The chain links TRBV5-5 to TRBJ2-1; D is uncertain. The V end lost 4 bases, the J end lost 4 bases, and 6 bases lay between the germline ends. The CDR3 length is 12 residues. Per the germline V gene, CDR1 is SGHKS and CDR2 is YYEKEE (reference sequence). CDR3 amino acids: CASSPRYNEQFF. Here the CDR3 DNA reads TGTGCCAGCAGCCCCCGATACAATGAGCAGTTCTTC.